The 16 T cell receptor beta chains in this list originate from one sample, sequenced in a study of T cell responses to AZD1222 COVID-19 vaccine. Only in-frame clones appear in the TCRdb table, and some are missing; sequencing was by immunoSEQ multiplex PCR. The profile shows around 130,000 clones, about 86% of them singletons. The input for sequencing was peripheral blood, taken on day 0 of AZD1222 vaccination. These receptors were taken from an adult in good health.

The V gene is TRBV4-1, the J gene TRBJ1-5; D gene uncertain. Germline V gene data show CDR1 as MGHRA and CDR2 as YSYEKL. V was cut by 2 bases and J by 0 bases, with 5 bases left in between. The CDR3 is 14 amino acids. The CDR3 DNA is TGCGCCAGCAGCCAATACAGTAGCAATCAGCCCCAGCATTTT. Its translation is CASSQYSSNQPQHF.

This chain uses TRBV28 with TRBJ2-7; D is uncertain. V shed 7 bases and J shed 3 bases, with 16 bases lying between them. Germline CDR1 is MDHEN and CDR2 is SYDVKM. The CDR3 has 14 amino acids. The CDR3 reads CASNLGSVNYEQYF. The DNA for the CDR3 is TGTGCCAGCAACCTAGGGTCGGTCAACTACGAGCAGTACTTC.

The genes are TRBV6-4 and TRBJ1-1; 7 nucleotides agree with TRBD1. The CDR3 length is 13 residues. V was pared by 4 bases and J by 6 bases, with 5 bases of the junction left unmatched. Germline assignment: CDR1 MRHNA and CDR2 SNTAGT. CDR3 loop: CASSGRDRPEAFF. CDR3 nucleotides: TGTGCCAGCAGTGGCCGGGACAGACCTGAAGCTTTCTTT.

V gene TRBV10-3 combines with J gene TRBJ2-7, with 9 bases fitting TRBD1. The CDR3 has 15 residues. V lost 6 bases and J lost 5; bases outside the gene matches: 11. The germline gives CDR1 ENHRY, CDR2 SYGVKD. This CDR3 is CAISQKDRGNDEQYF. The CDR3 DNA sequence: TGTGCCATCAGCCAAAAGGACAGGGGTAACGACGAGCAGTACTTC.

This chain links TRBV20-1 with TRBJ1-2; D ambiguous. Per germline, CDR1 DFQATT and CDR2 SNEGSKA (reference sequence). V lost 4 bases and J 0 bases, leaving 3 bases between the germline ends. The length of the CDR3 is 11 residues. In DNA form, the CDR3 reads TGCAGTGCTACCCCTAACTATGGCTACACCTTC. Protein product: CSATPNYGYTF.

The chain is built from TRBV18 and TRBJ2-5; D may match TRBD1 or TRBD2 (5 bases each). Trimming removed 3 bases at V and 5 bases at J, with 19 bases between. Germline V gene sequence: CDR1 KGHSH, CDR2 LQKENI. There are 16 residues in the CDR3. This CDR3 is CASSPNPGRTGETQYF. CDR3 in DNA: TGTGCCAGCTCACCTAATCCGGGACGGACCGGGGAGACCCAGTACTTC.

The chain combines TRBV10-3 with TRBJ1-1; D remains unclear. CDR3 length: 15 amino acids. Trimming cost V 4 bases and J 1 base, with 13 bases left between them. Germline CDR1 reads ENHRY; CDR2 reads SYGVKD. As DNA, the CDR3 is TGTGCCATCAGTGTTCGGCCCCTTGAGAACACTGAAGCTTTCTTT. Its protein is CAISVRPLENTEAFF.

This clone was found a few times. This chain joins TRBV27 and TRBJ2-1; 7 bases are a match to TRBD2. CDR1 and CDR2 from the germline V gene are MNHEY and SMNVEV (reference sequence). This CDR3 is built from 16 residues. Trimming at V came to 4 bases and at J to 7 bases, leaving 13 bases not matched to a gene. CDR3 residues: CASSSLGGEQPNEQFF. The DNA of the CDR3 is TGTGCCAGCAGTTCCCTTGGGGGGGAGCAGCCTAATGAGCAGTTCTTC.

This rearrangement joins TRBV27 to TRBJ2-5; D not resolved. The germline V gene has CDR1 MNHEY and CDR2 SMNVEV (reference sequence). Between the trimmed V and J ends, which lost 3 bases and 4 bases, there was a span of 9 bases. CDR3 length equals 13 residues. The CDR3, as DNA: TGTGCCAGCAGTTTCACTTGGCGAGAGACCCAGTACTTC. It translates to CASSFTWRETQYF.

This chain joins TRBV6-5 and TRBJ2-2; D not certain. V lost 6 bases, J lost 3 bases, and 5 bases lay in between. Germline CDR1 is MNHEY and CDR2 is SVGAGI. This CDR3 is 12 amino acids long. CDR3 in DNA: TGTGCCAGCAGACGCTACACCGGGGAGCTGTTTTTT. This translates into CASRRYTGELFF.

The chain employs TRBV6-5 and TRBJ1-4, with D perhaps TRBD1 (5 bases). CDR1 and CDR2 from the germline V gene are MNHEY and SVGAGI. V gave up 2 bases and J gave up 8 bases, with 15 bases separating them. The CDR3 length is 15 residues. For the CDR3, the DNA is TGTGCCAGCAGTTACGGAGGCAGGGTCGGCGAAAAACTGTTTTTT. Translation: CASSYGGRVGEKLFF.

This clone was counted between two and nine times. The chain recombines TRBV9 with TRBJ2-7; D remains ambiguous. The V and J ends lost 0 bases and 2 bases respectively, with 9 bases between them. Germline assignment: CDR1 SGDLS and CDR2 YYNGEE. The CDR3 runs to 14 residues. CDR3 region: CASSVDAGPYEQYF. The CDR3 DNA follows: TGTGCCAGCAGCGTAGATGCCGGCCCCTACGAGCAGTACTTC.

The V and J genes are TRBV5-1 and TRBJ2-7, with D perhaps TRBD1 (6 bases). Germline V gives CDR1 SGHRS, CDR2 YFSETQ. The CDR3 totals 13 residues. Trimming pared 4 bases from V and 5 bases from J, leaving 13 bases between. CDR3 loop: CASSAYGGNEQYF. In DNA form, the CDR3 reads TGCGCCAGCAGCGCTTATGGGGGCAACGAGCAGTACTTC.

This clone came up once. The chain's CDR3 is CASSKDGPPHEQYF. Here the CDR3 DNA reads TGTGCCAGCAGCAAGGACGGTCCTCCGCACGAGCAGTACTTC. V is TRBV11-2 and J is TRBJ2-7; no firm D call. Germline CDR1 and CDR2: SGHAT and FQNNGV. The germline V and J ends were trimmed by 5 bases and 5 bases, with 16 bases remaining between them. The CDR3 runs 14 residues.

This chain joins TRBV7-8 and TRBJ1-5; 8 positions match TRBD1. CDR3 length: 15 residues. With V trimmed by 5 bases and J by 4 bases, 7 bases remained unmatched. The germline CDR1 and CDR2 sequences are SGHVS and FQNEAQ. DNA of the CDR3: TGTGCCAGCAGCGGTAGGACAGGGAGGAATCAGCCCCAGCATTTT. It translates to CASSGRTGRNQPQHF.

V usage is TRBV18 and J usage is TRBJ1-2; perhaps TRBD1 as D (6 bases). This CDR3 contains 14 residues. Per the germline V gene, CDR1 is KGHSH and CDR2 is LQKENI. The V and J ends lost 5 bases and 5 bases respectively, with 15 bases between them. CDR3 residues: CASSERDNTYGYTF. In nucleotides, the CDR3 is TGTGCCAGCTCAGAAAGGGACAACACTTATGGCTACACCTTC.